One sample yielded the 8 T cell receptor beta chains listed below, sequenced in a study of T cell repertoires in cytomegalovirus infection. Via MiXCR, TCRdb re-called the reads, giving one row per CDR3 protein. The repertoire has 300,000 to 400,000 distinct CDR3 sequences, approximately 9.5% of them found once; the top ten carry around 4%. Material for sequencing was PBMCs. The receptors stem from a human donor in good health (CMV status not recorded). Some clones in this sample may be carry-over from other donors' samples.

The genes are TRBV28 and TRBJ2-1; 8 bases match TRBD2. V lost 7 bases and J lost 5; bases outside the gene matches: 10. The germline CDR1 and CDR2 sequences are MDHEN and SYDVKM. The CDR3 runs 15 residues. DNA for the CDR3: TGTGCCAGCATACCCCTAGCGGGCGGAGACAATGAGCAGTTCTTC. It specifies CASIPLAGGDNEQFF.

V is TRBV12-3 or TRBV12-4 and J is TRBJ1-5; no clear D gene. This CDR3 has 13 residues. V lost 6 bases to trimming and J lost 5 bases, with 11 bases between them. This CDR3 reads CASSLVSDQPQHF. The CDR3 nucleotides read TGTGCCAGCAGCTTGGTATCCGATCAGCCCCAGCATTTT.

This sequence joins TRBV5-5 and TRBJ1-2; tentative D call: TRBD1 (5 bases). Trimming pared 3 bases from V and 4 bases from J, leaving 19 bases between. The CDR3 is 16 amino acids. Germline CDR1 and CDR2: SGHKS and YYEKEE (reference sequence). The CDR3 loop is CASSSTGDGTLYGYTF. Here the CDR3 DNA reads TGTGCCAGCAGCTCGACCGGAGATGGGACCCTCTATGGCTACACCTTC.

The chain joins TRBV19 to TRBJ2-7, with TRBD1 matching over 9 bases. Losses at the gene ends were 5 bases for V and 3 bases for J; bases not matched to a gene: 2. The germline V gene encodes CDR1 LNHDA and CDR2 SQIVND (reference sequence). The CDR3 contains 13 residues. The chain's CDR3 is CASSPTGGYEQYF. CDR3 nucleotide sequence: TGTGCCAGTAGTCCGACAGGGGGCTACGAGCAGTACTTC.

In its sample, this clonotype was seen a few times. The chain has TRBV6-6 and TRBJ2-7; TRBD2 agrees at 12 bases. From germline, CDR1 is MNHNY and CDR2 SVGAGI (reference sequence). V gave up 8 bases and J gave up 5 bases; unmatched junction bases: 7. CDR3 length: 14 amino acids. As DNA, the CDR3 is TGTGCCAGCGGAAAGACTAGCGGGGGCAACGAGCAGTACTTC. Its translation: CASGKTSGGNEQYF.

At least ten counts were recorded for this clonotype. The J gene is TRBJ2-7, the V gene TRBV12-3 or TRBV12-4; D is perhaps TRBD1 (6 bases). The ends were cut back, 5 bases at V and 0 bases at J, with 26 bases in the middle. The CDR3 consists of 19 residues. CDR3 loop: CASSDSSTRLQGSSYEQYF. The CDR3 region has the DNA TGTGCCAGCAGTGATAGCTCAACCCGACTACAGGGATCCTCCTACGAGCAGTACTTC.

This clonotype was seen a few times. The genes are TRBV7-9 and TRBJ1-1, with 8 positions matching TRBD1. V shed 4 bases and J 1 base; nucleotides not matched to a gene: 14. CDR1 is SEHNR and CDR2 is FQNEAQ in the germline V gene (reference sequence). This CDR3 has 18 amino acids. This CDR3 reads CASSSTGGKGLENTEAFF. CDR3 nucleotide sequence: TGTGCCAGCAGCTCCACAGGGGGAAAGGGGTTGGAGAACACTGAAGCTTTCTTT. The whole variable domain, filled in from reference TRBV7-9 and TRBJ1-1, reads DTGVSQNPRHKITKRGQNVTFRCDPISEHNRLYWYRQTLGQGPEFLTYFQNEAQLEKSRLLSDRFSAERPKGSFSTLEIQRTEQGDSAMYLCASSSTGGKGLENTEAFFGQGTRLTVV.

This clonotype was detected ten times or more. The chain is built from TRBV12-3 or TRBV12-4 and TRBJ1-1; D gene ambiguous. The V gene lost 6 bases and the J gene lost 0 bases, with 11 bases spanning the gap. There are 14 residues in the CDR3. Written as DNA, the CDR3 is TGTGCCAGCAGCCTTATCGGATTGAACACTGAAGCTTTCTTT. It encodes CASSLIGLNTEAFF.